The rows below give T cell receptor beta chains drawn from one sample of a study of blood T cell repertoires in COVID-19. Sequencing used immunoSEQ multiplex PCR; TCRdb keeps in-frame clones, though not all of them. The sample holds about 95,000 clones, more than 80% seen once. The specimen sequenced was peripheral blood. These receptors came from a human donor in a cohort sampled during active COVID-19. Each CDR3 is given without its conserved first and last residue. Fields, in order: V gene, J gene, D gene, CDR3 protein. D genes are given only for firm matches.

TRBV7-9	TRBJ1-6	-	ASSLNPNRDSPLH
TRBV19	TRBJ1-5	-	ASSLKPVDQPQH
TRBV21-1	TRBJ2-1	-	ARGSEYNEQF
TRBV7-2	TRBJ2-1	-	ASSPQRYNEQF
TRBV7-2	TRBJ2-7	TRBD2	AIEGLAGSGYEQY
TRBV27	TRBJ2-7	TRBD1	ASSSWDSPYEQY
TRBV7-2	TRBJ2-3	TRBD2	ASSLGAGAGDTQY
TRBV4-2	TRBJ2-1	TRBD2	ASSQDAPGTSGSSSYNEQF
TRBV6-1	TRBJ1-5	TRBD1	ASSEGLWTGASNQPQH
TRBV5-1	TRBJ2-7	-	ASSPGTDTAEQY
TRBV7-2	TRBJ2-1	TRBD2	ASSSNFLAGSYNEQF
TRBV15	TRBJ2-2	-	ATSSGLYTGELF
TRBV6-6	TRBJ1-2	TRBD1	ASSYLLQGANYGYT
TRBV27	TRBJ2-1	TRBD2	ASSTGTSGKNEQF
TRBV7-9	TRBJ2-3	-	ASSLGPGSDTQY
TRBV5-1	TRBJ1-2	TRBD1	ASSLETGRTLYGYT
TRBV5-1	TRBJ2-7	TRBD2	ASSLARTSGSYEQY
TRBV3-1/TRBV3-2	TRBJ1-4	-	ASSQYRTNEKLF
TRBV5-1	TRBJ2-3	TRBD2	ASSLNSGRDTDTQY
TRBV11-3	TRBJ2-1	-	ASSFQGSSYNEQF
TRBV2	TRBJ1-1	-	ASSEVGHTEAF
TRBV5-1	TRBJ2-3	TRBD2	ASSPDGGAAIDTQY
TRBV5-4	TRBJ1-3	-	GQRGEDGNTIY
TRBV27	TRBJ1-4	-	ASSLYGVGEKLF
TRBV18	TRBJ1-4	TRBD1	ASSQPGQGARKLF
TRBV6-5	TRBJ1-6	-	ASSYSPQHYNSPLH
TRBV29-1	TRBJ2-1	TRBD2	SARTSGTTYNEQF
TRBV7-9	TRBJ1-2	-	ASSLTVANYGYT
TRBV28	TRBJ1-2	TRBD1	ASSPRGTANYGYT
TRBV5-4	TRBJ1-2	TRBD1	ASRRQGPNYGYT
TRBV10-3	TRBJ2-1	TRBD2	AITTSGSLNEQF
TRBV7-6	TRBJ1-2	-	ASSLAPGTYGYT
TRBV24-1	TRBJ2-7	TRBD1	AASQGSEQY
TRBV19	TRBJ1-5	TRBD1	ASSPRDRGLSNQPQH
TRBV12-5	TRBJ2-3	-	ASGPEGRTQY
TRBV2	TRBJ1-1	-	ASSGTLNTEAF
TRBV7-3	TRBJ2-2	TRBD1	ASSLGTANTGELF
TRBV18	TRBJ2-7	TRBD1	ASSRTQGASYEQY
TRBV9	TRBJ1-6	-	ASSVGGLTPLH
TRBV27	TRBJ2-7	-	ASSLGTAPPYEQY
TRBV24-1	TRBJ2-2	TRBD1	ATSDPRTGNTGELF